A selection of T cell receptor beta chains follows, all from one sample in a study of identifying expanded T cells in peripheral blood. Repertoires were generated with immunoSEQ multiplex PCR, while TCRdb's copy carries only in-frame clones and drops some. The table includes 70,000 or so clones, 85% to 90% detected once. The sample taken for sequencing was blood. Receptor source: a person between 18 and 75 years old in good health. Both conserved end residues are part of each CDR3. The D gene is left open where the match is weak. The size entry is marked missing in some rows and otherwise reads once, few, many or a size class.

TRBV30	14	-	TRBJ2-5	-	TGTGCCTGGAGTGGGGGGCGGATTCAAGAGACCCAGTACTTC	CAWSGGRIQETQYF
TRBV6-6	12	-	TRBJ1-2	-	TGTGCCAGCAGTTACCTTGACTATGGCTACACCTTC	CASSYLDYGYTF
TRBV5-4	16	-	TRBJ1-4	-	TGTGCCAGCCAATATTGCGGGGAGGCAACTAATGAAAAACTGTTTTTT	CASQYCGEATNEKLFF
TRBV19	12	-	TRBJ1-1	-	TGTGCCAGTAGTATCGGGCAGACGGAAGCTTTCTTT	CASSIGQTEAFF
TRBV6-1	16	once	TRBJ1-4	-	TGTGCCAGCAGTGAACGAGGGGGGGTAACTAATGAAAAACTGTTTTTT	CASSERGGVTNEKLFF
TRBV27	17	-	TRBJ2-3	TRBD2	TGTGCCAGCAGTTTATCGACTAGCGGTGATCGTGTAGTTACGCAGTATTTT	CASSLSTSGDRVVTQYF
TRBV19	15	-	TRBJ2-7	-	TGTGCCAGTAGTCTACAGGGAGGTGGTCCCTACGAGCAGTACTTC	CASSLQGGGPYEQYF
TRBV5-6	13	-	TRBJ2-3	-	TGTGCCAGCAGCGCGGGTCGACCAGATACGCAGTATTTT	CASSAGRPDTQYF
TRBV10-3	15	-	TRBJ1-5	-	TGTGCCATCAGTGAGGGGGAGCTTAAGAATCAGCCCCAGCATTTT	CAISEGELKNQPQHF
TRBV2	13	-	TRBJ1-1	TRBD1	TGTGCCAGCAGTCCACAGGGGGACACTGAAGCTTTCTTT	CASSPQGDTEAFF
TRBV9	13	-	TRBJ2-7	-	TGTGCCAGCAGCGTAGGTTCGGTCCACGAGCAGTACTTC	CASSVGSVHEQYF
TRBV4-3	15	-	TRBJ2-1	-	TGCGCCAGCAGCCTCCGACTAGATTATTACAGTGAGCAGTTCTTC	CASSLRLDYYSEQFF
TRBV7-2	15	-	TRBJ1-2	TRBD1	TGTGCCAGCAGCGCGGACAGGGGGCGAGAGAATGGCTACACCTTC	CASSADRGRENGYTF
TRBV6-8	12	-	TRBJ2-3	-	TGTGCCAGCAGTTACCCTCCAGATACGCAGTATTTT	CASSYPPDTQYF
TRBV27	22	-	TRBJ1-1	-	TGTGCCAGCAGTTTATCCTTCCCGAGGACGAGACCGGGACAACCGCCGAACACTGAAGCTTTCTTT	CASSLSFPRTRPGQPPNTEAFF
TRBV6-5	14	-	TRBJ1-1	-	TGTGCCAGCAGTTACCACAGGGAGGCCCCTGAAGCTTTCTTT	CASSYHREAPEAFF
TRBV4-2	15	once	TRBJ2-7	TRBD2	TGTGCCAGCAGCCAAGGGGCGGGAGGCTCCTACGAGCAGTACTTC	CASSQGAGGSYEQYF
TRBV5-1	13	-	TRBJ2-7	-	TGCGCCAGCAGCCCAGGGGTAACCTACGAGCAGTACTTC	CASSPGVTYEQYF
TRBV7-9	15	-	TRBJ2-5	-	TGTGCCAGCAGCCAAAAGGCAGGGAGAGAAGAGACCCAGTACTTC	CASSQKAGREETQYF
TRBV7-8	13	-	TRBJ1-1	-	TGTGCCAGCAGCTGGGACACGAACACTGAAGCTTTCTTT	CASSWDTNTEAFF